This T cell receptor beta chain was found in a study of T cells expressing NK-cell markers. Study overall: The TCR beta repertoires originated in sorted CD3+CD56+NKG2C+, CD3+CD56+NKG2C- and CD3+CD56-NKG2C+ T cells. Seven sequenced donors out of eight were HCMV-seropositive, one seronegative.

Germline V gene sequence: CDR1 LGHNA, CDR2 YSLEER. The CDR3 totals 16 residues. TCRdb re-called the 5' RACE reads and catalogs CDR3 proteins one per entry, DNA excluded. The sample totals about 260,000 distinct CDR3 sequences; its top ten clones hold more than 3.5%. The sequenced sample was blood T cells: a sorted CD56 or NKG2C T cell subset, CD4+ or CD8+ T cells, or bulk PBMC T cells (not recorded which). The chain employs TRBV4-3 and TRBJ2-3; TCRdb lists TRBD2, though no DNA is available to test this call. This receptor was obtained from a woman between 18 and 70 years old in good health. CDR3 protein: CASSQENGRGTDTQYF.